The TCR beta chain described here comes from a study of shared clonotypes between healthy human individuals (TCRdb year 2020). About the investigation overall: A few men and a couple of women, aged 18 to 49 years, made up the cohort. Blood TCR repertoires of four to six healthy adults were deeply sequenced to estimate repertoire size and the extent of clonotype sharing between individuals. Libraries were prepared and TCR repertoires were sequenced by different laboratories using diverse techniques, in order to increase sequencing depth and limit assay-specific biases. Per donor, leukapheresis produced somewhere between about 0.85 and 8.9 billion PBMCs. Summary of the overall study and its limitations: Sampling was limited to blood, and TCR repertoires in tissue likely differ from TCR repertoires in blood. Pairwise subsampling led to the expectation that sequencing depth would affect the degree of clonotype sharing among donors. Because the study included a small number of donors, the genetic and exposure-history diversity represented was limited.

Only one count was recorded for this clone. Its binding antigen is unknown. Within one base of it there is no much larger clone, and no base qualities were kept. Donors were healthy HIV-negative adults with no recently reported acute infections or vaccinations. Every donor was a Caucasian adult living in Nashville, Tennessee, USA. For unsorted samples, 90 million or so PBMCs were counted, and genomic DNA was extracted using the QIAamp DNA Blood Mini kit. Blood was obtained by leukapheresis, after which PBMCs were separated by Ficoll-Histopaque density gradient centrifugation and cryopreserved in liquid nitrogen vapor phase. The CDR3 contains 17 residues, cysteine and phenylalanine counted. Kept here is only the CDR3 DNA, which spans 51 bases and is read in frame from base 1. CDR1 MGHRA and CDR2 YSYEKL were looked up in the germline V gene. The V end gives up 0 bases and the J end 7 bases, leaving 7 bases in the junction not matched to a gene.

Using the deep immunoSEQ assay, TCR CDR3 regions were amplified from genomic DNA by multiplex PCR. Extracted genomic DNA from each cell subset was spread evenly across all wells of several immunoSEQ 96-well plates, with each plate serving as a replicate. For unsorted PBMC, 250 to 350 ng genomic DNA, equal to about 30,000 T cell genomes, was loaded into each replicate PCR. Unsorted PBMC genomic DNA was sequenced across ten immunoSEQ deep assay plates. Purified libraries were measured with a Qubit 3.0 fluorometer, size-checked on a Bioanalyzer 2100, and measured again with the KAPA Library Quantification kit. A separate single-read 150-cycle Illumina NextSeq 550 flow cell was used to sequence each immunoSEQ 96-well plate. On the study's bioinformatics: Because only junctional sequences without quality scores were contained in the immunoSEQ output, filtering matching that applied to full-length reads could not be performed. Sequences were annotated with PyIR, a Python wrapper for IgBLAST v1.9, using IMGT germline references to assign V/J genes and CDR3. Any read was removed if the V/J assignment was weak (E-value above 1e-6), the CDR3 was missing, or the read contained stop codons, out-of-frame junctions, or ambiguous translated residues. V3J clonotypes were defined as sequences sharing the same inferred V gene, J gene, and CDR3 amino acid sequence. Percentage overlap between repertoires was computed as shared unique clonotypes divided by the size of the smaller repertoire. Three approaches were used to assess repertoire richness: RTK rarefaction, the Chao1 estimator, and Recon v2.1 estimates of unobserved clonotypes. TCRdb's version of the immuneACCESS table is confined to in-frame rearrangements and falls short of the full clone set. An unresolved V gene accounts for under half of the shortfall where checked; the remainder is of unknown origin. V and J calls plus clone size are reproduced from that table; the DNA served to infer D and trimming. The sample table contains some 490,000 clones; only one count was recorded for more than 65% of them. The ten largest clones represent approximately 12% of the sample.

The sample comprised PBMCs. This chain joins TRBV4-1 to TRBJ2-1; 12 nucleotides in the junction match TRBD2. This receptor was obtained from a woman in her 40s in good health. Some clones in this sample may be carry-over from other donors' samples. The CDR3: CASSQDQLAGGQNEQFF. The DNA sequence is given as TGCGCCAGCAGCCAAGATCAGCTAGCGGGAGGGCAAAATGAGCAGTTCTTC.